Listed below are T cell receptor beta chains from one sample, sequenced in a study of blood T cells in healthy people across ages. TCRdb independently ran MiXCR on the 5' RACE reads; one entry per CDR3 protein. The sample comprises hundreds of thousands of distinct CDR3 sequences, around 32% of which are singletons, and over 15% rests with the top ten. The sample comprised blood. The receptor set was obtained from a woman aged 80 or over in good health. CDR3s include the opening cysteine and the closing phenylalanine or tryptophan. The order of the fields is CDR3 length, J gene, D gene, V gene, clone size, CDR3 protein, CDR3 DNA. A D gene is named only where the DNA matches it firmly. Rows may omit the clone size; those that give it use once, few, many or a size class.

cdr3_length: 13
j_call: TRBJ1-5
d_call: .
v_call: TRBV7-9
clone_size: many
cdr3_aa: CASSLEATSPQHF
cdr3_nt: TGTGCCAGCAGCTTAGAAGCCACCTCGCCCCAGCATTTT

cdr3_length: 15
j_call: TRBJ1-1
d_call: TRBD1
v_call: TRBV20-1
clone_size: .
cdr3_aa: CSARVRERGLTEAFF
cdr3_nt: TGCAGTGCTAGAGTACGTGAGAGGGGGCTCACTGAAGCTTTCTTT

cdr3_length: 13
j_call: TRBJ1-2
d_call: .
v_call: TRBV10-3
clone_size: many
cdr3_aa: CAISGPSVGGYTF
cdr3_nt: TGTGCCATCAGCGGACCGTCCGTGGGCGGCTACACCTTC

cdr3_length: 17
j_call: TRBJ1-1
d_call: TRBD1
v_call: TRBV7-6
clone_size: .
cdr3_aa: CASSLGAGGTMNTEAFF
cdr3_nt: TGTGCCAGCAGCTTAGGGGCAGGGGGAACCATGAACACTGAAGCTTTCTTT

cdr3_length: 12
j_call: TRBJ1-4
d_call: .
v_call: TRBV28
clone_size: .
cdr3_aa: CASSRASEKLFF
cdr3_nt: TGTGCCAGCAGCAGGGCGAGTGAAAAACTGTTTTTT

cdr3_length: 14
j_call: TRBJ2-3
d_call: .
v_call: TRBV29-1
clone_size: .
cdr3_aa: CSVEVDLSTDTQYF
cdr3_nt: TGCAGCGTTGAAGTGGACCTTAGCACAGATACGCAGTATTTT

cdr3_length: 14
j_call: TRBJ1-6
d_call: .
v_call: TRBV5-1
clone_size: many
cdr3_aa: CASSLKGDNSPLHF
cdr3_nt: TGCGCCAGCAGCTTGAAAGGGGATAATTCACCCCTCCACTTT

cdr3_length: 15
j_call: TRBJ2-7
d_call: .
v_call: TRBV5-4
clone_size: .
cdr3_aa: CASSQAAGMGYEQYF
cdr3_nt: TGTGCCAGCAGCCAGGCGGCAGGGATGGGCTACGAGCAGTACTTC

cdr3_length: 14
j_call: TRBJ2-7
d_call: .
v_call: TRBV7-9
clone_size: .
cdr3_aa: CASSLASGLWEQYF
cdr3_nt: TGTGCCAGCAGCTTAGCGTCAGGCCTCTGGGAGCAGTACTTC

cdr3_length: 15
j_call: TRBJ2-7
d_call: TRBD2
v_call: TRBV7-6
clone_size: once
cdr3_aa: CASNRGTSGDYEQYF
cdr3_nt: TGTGCCAGCAACCGAGGGACTAGCGGGGACTACGAGCAGTACTTC

cdr3_length: 14
j_call: TRBJ2-5
d_call: TRBD1
v_call: TRBV5-1
clone_size: .
cdr3_aa: CASSSPGQGKTQYF
cdr3_nt: TGCGCCAGCAGCTCACCGGGACAGGGAAAGACCCAGTACTTC

cdr3_length: 14
j_call: TRBJ2-2
d_call: .
v_call: TRBV12-3/TRBV12-4
clone_size: .
cdr3_aa: CASTWLANTGELFF
cdr3_nt: TGTGCCAGCACATGGCTAGCGAACACCGGGGAGCTGTTTTTT

cdr3_length: 12
j_call: TRBJ2-1
d_call: .
v_call: TRBV5-1
clone_size: many
cdr3_aa: CASSLATGEQFF
cdr3_nt: TGCGCCAGCAGCTTGGCGACGGGTGAGCAGTTCTTC

cdr3_length: 15
j_call: TRBJ1-5
d_call: TRBD1
v_call: TRBV3-1
clone_size: once
cdr3_aa: CASSQDHRGSRPQHF
cdr3_nt: TGTGCCAGCAGCCAAGATCACAGGGGGAGTCGGCCCCAGCATTTT

cdr3_length: 17
j_call: TRBJ2-7
d_call: TRBD2
v_call: TRBV20-1
clone_size: many
cdr3_aa: CSAIPVRGGHSVYEQYF
cdr3_nt: TGCAGTGCTATCCCGGTGCGGGGGGGCCATTCGGTCTACGAGCAGTACTTC

cdr3_length: 14
j_call: TRBJ2-1
d_call: .
v_call: TRBV7-8
clone_size: many
cdr3_aa: CASSPGGRYNEQFF
cdr3_nt: TGTGCCAGCAGCCCCGGCGGCAGATACAATGAGCAGTTCTTC